This T cell receptor (beta chain) was obtained from a study of radiotherapy plus CTLA-4 blockade in lung cancer (dated by TCRdb to the late 2010s). Regarding the complete study: Objective responses occurred in around 20% of enrolled patients, and over 30% achieved disease control.

The study tested focal radiation therapy combined with CTLA-4 blockade (ipilimumab) in patients with chemo-refractory metastatic non-small-cell lung cancer. Including the terminal cysteine and phenylalanine, the CDR3 comprises 17 residues. Left in the record is the CDR3 DNA by itself, 51 bases read in frame from the first base. Based on the germline V gene, the CDR1 and CDR2 sequences are MGHRA and YSYEKL. The V and J ends are trimmed by 0 bases and 6 bases, leaving 18 bases between them. Findings and caveats that apply to the study as a whole: TCR clones derived from tumors expanded in peripheral blood after treatment with radiotherapy and ipilimumab. The strongest predictors of response, as reported, were early dynamic changes in blood T cell clones along with a rise in serum interferon-beta after radiation.

Library preparation employed the immunoSEQ multiplex PCR assay. TCRdb retrieved this table from immuneACCESS and kept in-frame rearrangements only. Not all clones are present; in checked studies, unresolved V genes account for under half, and no reason is known for the remainder. The sample contains approximately 76,000 clones, 78% of them found a single time. The ten largest clones capture 4% of the sample. With regard to this clone: It has no known antigen specificity. No clone much larger than this one lies a single base away; base qualities are absent.

The clonotype was recovered from a human donor with non-small cell lung cancer who had a partial response to radiotherapy plus ipilimumab. Some clones in this sample may be carry-over from other donors' samples. Sequencing was performed on peripheral blood, taken from a patient treated with radiotherapy plus ipilimumab. This chain is built from TRBV4-1 and TRBJ1-5, and possibly TRBD1, on 5 matching bases. DNA sequence: TGCGCCAGCAGCCAAGAACCGCAGGGAATGTTTATTCAGCCCCAGCATTTT. Its coded protein is CASSQEPQGMFIQPQHF.